This section outlines one TCR beta chain sequence together with its context. Its antigen is as yet unknown. Profiled with immunoSEQ multiplex PCR; TCRdb holds only in-frame clones, not every one. The sample contains 45,000 to 60,000 clones, under 80% of which appear only once. The sample comes from a study of vaccination effects on CD4 cells after COVID-19. CDR1 and CDR2 from the germline V gene are MNHEY and SVGAGI. CDR3 length: 14 residues. J lost 6 bases, V lost 7 bases, and 9 bases had no gene match. Culture lasted about 10 days before CD4+ T cell isolation. Each person got two doses of an mRNA SARS-CoV-2 vaccine, BNT162b2 or mRNA-1273.

This chain uses TRBV6-5 with TRBJ1-2; 9 positions match TRBD1. This TCR derives from a human donor who received a COVID-19 vaccine. This specimen was CD4+ T cells from PBMCs cultured without peptide, taken after COVID-19 vaccination. CDR3 nucleotides: TGTGCCAGCAAGCTACAGGGGGCGCGGGATGGCTACACCTTC. Translated, it gives CASKLQGARDGYTF.